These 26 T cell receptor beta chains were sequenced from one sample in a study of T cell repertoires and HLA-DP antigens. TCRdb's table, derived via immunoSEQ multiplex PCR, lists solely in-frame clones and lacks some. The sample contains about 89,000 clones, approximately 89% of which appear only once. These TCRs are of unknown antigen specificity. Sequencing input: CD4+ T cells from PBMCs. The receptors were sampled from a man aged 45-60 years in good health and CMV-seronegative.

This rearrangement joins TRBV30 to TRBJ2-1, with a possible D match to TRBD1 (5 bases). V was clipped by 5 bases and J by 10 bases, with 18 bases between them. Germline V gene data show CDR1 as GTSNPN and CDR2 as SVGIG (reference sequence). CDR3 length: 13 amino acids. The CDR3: CAWQGPSKGEQFF. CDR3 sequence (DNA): TGTGCCTGGCAAGGTCCCTCAAAGGGGGAGCAGTTCTTC.

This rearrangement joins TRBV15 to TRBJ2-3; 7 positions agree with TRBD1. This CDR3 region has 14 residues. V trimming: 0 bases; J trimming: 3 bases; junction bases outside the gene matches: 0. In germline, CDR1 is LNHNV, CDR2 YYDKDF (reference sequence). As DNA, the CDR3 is TGTGCCACCAGCAGAGAACAGGGGACAGATACGCAGTATTTT. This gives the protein CATSREQGTDTQYF.

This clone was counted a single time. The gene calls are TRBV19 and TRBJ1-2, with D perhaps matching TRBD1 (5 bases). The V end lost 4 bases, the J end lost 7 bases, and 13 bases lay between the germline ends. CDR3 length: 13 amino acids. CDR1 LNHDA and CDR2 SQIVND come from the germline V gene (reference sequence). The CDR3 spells CASSTDSLLGYTF. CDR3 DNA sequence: TGTGCCAGTAGTACAGACAGCCTTCTTGGCTACACCTTC.

The DNA of the CDR3 is TGTGCCAGCAGCGTAGCTACGGGGACTAGCGCCGGGGAGCTGTTTTTT. This codes for CASSVATGTSAGELFF. The V gene is TRBV9, the J gene TRBJ2-2; 10 nucleotides align to TRBD2. Unmatched junction bases numbered 5, after V lost 0 bases and J lost 6 bases. The CDR3 contains 16 residues. Germline CDR1 is SGDLS and CDR2 is YYNGEE.

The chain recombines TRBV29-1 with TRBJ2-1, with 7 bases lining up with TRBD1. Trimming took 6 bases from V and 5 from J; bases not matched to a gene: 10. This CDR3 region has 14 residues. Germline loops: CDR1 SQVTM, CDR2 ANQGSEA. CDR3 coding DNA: TGCAGCGTCCGTGAGACAGGGAAGAACAATGAGCAGTTCTTC. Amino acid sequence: CSVRETGKNNEQFF.

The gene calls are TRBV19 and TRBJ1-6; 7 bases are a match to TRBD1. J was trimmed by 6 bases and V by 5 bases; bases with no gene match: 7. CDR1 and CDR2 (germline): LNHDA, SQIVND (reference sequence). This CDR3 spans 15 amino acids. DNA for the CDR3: TGTGCCAGTAGTGAGGGGGCGCGTCTTAATTCACCCCTCCACTTT. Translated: CASSEGARLNSPLHF.

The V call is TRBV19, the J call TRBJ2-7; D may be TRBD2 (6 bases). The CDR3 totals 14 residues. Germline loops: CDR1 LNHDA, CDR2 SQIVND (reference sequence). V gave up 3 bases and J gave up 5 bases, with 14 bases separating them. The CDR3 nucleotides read TGTGCCAGTAGTATTGTGGCGGGACCGAACGAGCAGTACTTC. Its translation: CASSIVAGPNEQYF. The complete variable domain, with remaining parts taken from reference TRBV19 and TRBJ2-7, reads DGGITQSPKYLFRKEGQNVTLSCEQNLNHDAMYWYRQDPGQGLRLIYYSQIVNDFQKGDIAEGYSVSREKKESFPLTVTSAQKNPTAFYLCASSIVAGPNEQYFGPGTRLTVT.

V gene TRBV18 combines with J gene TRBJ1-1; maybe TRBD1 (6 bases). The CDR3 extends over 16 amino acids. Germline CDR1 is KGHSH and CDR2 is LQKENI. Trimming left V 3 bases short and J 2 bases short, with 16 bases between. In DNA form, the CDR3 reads TGTGCCAGCTCACCCACTTCAGGGGCTACCAACACTGAAGCTTTCTTT. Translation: CASSPTSGATNTEAFF.

The CDR3 DNA follows: TGCAGCGTTGACTGGCGGGGGCTAAGGGAGACCCAGTACTTC. Its translation is CSVDWRGLRETQYF. The gene calls are TRBV29-1 and TRBJ2-5; tentatively, D is TRBD2 (7 bases). The CDR3 consists of 14 residues. V dropped 3 bases and J dropped 5 bases, with 16 bases sitting between them. Germline loops: CDR1 SQVTM, CDR2 ANQGSEA.

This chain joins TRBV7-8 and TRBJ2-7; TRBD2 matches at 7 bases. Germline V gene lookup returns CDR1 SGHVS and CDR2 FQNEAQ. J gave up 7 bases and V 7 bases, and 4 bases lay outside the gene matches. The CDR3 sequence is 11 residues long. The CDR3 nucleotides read TGTGCCAGCACCATCGGGGGGGAGCAGTACTTC. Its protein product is CASTIGGEQYF.

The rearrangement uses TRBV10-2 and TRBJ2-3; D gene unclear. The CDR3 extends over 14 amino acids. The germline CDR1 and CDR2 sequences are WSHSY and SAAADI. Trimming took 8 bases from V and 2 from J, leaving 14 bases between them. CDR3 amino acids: CASGQGGPTDTQYF. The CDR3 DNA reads TGCGCCAGCGGGCAAGGTGGCCCCACAGATACGCAGTATTTT.

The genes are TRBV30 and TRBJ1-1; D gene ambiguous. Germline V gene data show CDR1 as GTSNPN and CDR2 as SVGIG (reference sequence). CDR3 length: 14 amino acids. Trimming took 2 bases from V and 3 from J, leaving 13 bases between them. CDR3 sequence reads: CAWSLPLIDTEAFF. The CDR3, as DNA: TGTGCCTGGAGTCTTCCGCTTATAGACACTGAAGCTTTCTTT.

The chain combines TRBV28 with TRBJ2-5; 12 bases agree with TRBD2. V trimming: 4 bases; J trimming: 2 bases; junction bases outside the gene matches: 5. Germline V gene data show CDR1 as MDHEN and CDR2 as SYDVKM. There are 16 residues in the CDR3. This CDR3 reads CASSSTSGGPQETQYF. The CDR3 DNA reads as TGTGCCAGCAGTTCGACTAGCGGGGGACCACAAGAGACCCAGTACTTC.

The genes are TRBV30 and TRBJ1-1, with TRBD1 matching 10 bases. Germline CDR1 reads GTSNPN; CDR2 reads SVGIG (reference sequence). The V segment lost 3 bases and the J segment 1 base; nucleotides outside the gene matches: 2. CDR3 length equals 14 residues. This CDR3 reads CAWRRQGANTEAFF. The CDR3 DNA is TGTGCCTGGAGGCGACAGGGGGCGAACACTGAAGCTTTCTTT.

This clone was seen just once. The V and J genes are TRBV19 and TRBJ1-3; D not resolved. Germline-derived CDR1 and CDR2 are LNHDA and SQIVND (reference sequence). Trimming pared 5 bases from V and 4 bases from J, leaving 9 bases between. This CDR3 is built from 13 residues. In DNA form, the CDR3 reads TGTGCCAGTAGTTCGACGGACGGAAACACCATATATTTT. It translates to CASSSTDGNTIYF.

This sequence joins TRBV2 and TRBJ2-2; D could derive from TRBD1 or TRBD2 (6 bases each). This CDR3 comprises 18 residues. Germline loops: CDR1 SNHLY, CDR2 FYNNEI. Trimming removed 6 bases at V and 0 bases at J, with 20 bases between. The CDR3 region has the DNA TGTGCCAGCAGGGGGGGTTTAGGCCGGGGGCCGAACACCGGGGAGCTGTTTTTT. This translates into CASRGGLGRGPNTGELFF. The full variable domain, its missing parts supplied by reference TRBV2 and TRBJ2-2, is EPEVTQTPSHQVTQMGQEVILRCVPISNHLYFYWYRQILGQKVEFLVSFYNNEISEKSEIFDDQFSVERPDGSNFTLKIRSTKLEDSAMYFCASRGGLGRGPNTGELFFGEGSRLTVL.

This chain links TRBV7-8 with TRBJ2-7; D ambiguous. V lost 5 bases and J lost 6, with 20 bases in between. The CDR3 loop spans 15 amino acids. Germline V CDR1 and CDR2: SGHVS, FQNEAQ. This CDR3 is CASSHLAWVSGEQYF. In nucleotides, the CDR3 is TGTGCCAGCAGCCACTTGGCCTGGGTCTCAGGCGAGCAGTACTTC.

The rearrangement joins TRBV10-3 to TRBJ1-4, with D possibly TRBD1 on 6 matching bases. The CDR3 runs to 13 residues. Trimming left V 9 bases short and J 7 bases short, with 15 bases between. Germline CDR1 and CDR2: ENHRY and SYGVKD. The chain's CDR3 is CAIPGQRGEKLFF. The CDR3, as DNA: TGTGCCATACCAGGACAGAGAGGTGAAAAACTGTTTTTT.

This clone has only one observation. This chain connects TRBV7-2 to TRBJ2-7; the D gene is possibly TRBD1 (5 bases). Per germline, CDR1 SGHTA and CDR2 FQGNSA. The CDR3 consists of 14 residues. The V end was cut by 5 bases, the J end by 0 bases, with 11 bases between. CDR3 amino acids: CASSHLDTSYEQYF. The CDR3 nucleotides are TGTGCCAGCAGCCACCTGGACACCTCCTACGAGCAGTACTTC.

The CDR3 coding sequence is TGTGCCTGGAGTTTAAGGGGTCTCCACGAGCAGTACTTC. Amino acid sequence: CAWSLRGLHEQYF. The genes are TRBV30 and TRBJ2-7; weak D call: TRBD1 (5 bases). The CDR3 consists of 13 residues. The V end was cut by 2 bases, the J end by 5 bases, with 13 bases between. Germline V gene data show CDR1 as GTSNPN and CDR2 as SVGIG (reference sequence).

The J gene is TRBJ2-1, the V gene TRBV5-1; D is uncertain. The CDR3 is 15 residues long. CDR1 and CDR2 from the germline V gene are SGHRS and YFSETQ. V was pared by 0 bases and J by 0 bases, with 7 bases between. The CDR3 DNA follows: TGCGCCAGCAGCTTGGACAGAAGCTCCTACAATGAGCAGTTCTTC. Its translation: CASSLDRSSYNEQFF.

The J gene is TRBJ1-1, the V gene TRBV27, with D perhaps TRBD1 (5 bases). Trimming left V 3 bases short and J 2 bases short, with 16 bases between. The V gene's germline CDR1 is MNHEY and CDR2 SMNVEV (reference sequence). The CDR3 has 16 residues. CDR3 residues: CASSFLQGAGNTEAFF. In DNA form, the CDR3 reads TGTGCCAGCAGTTTTCTGCAGGGAGCGGGAAACACTGAAGCTTTCTTT.

CDR3 DNA sequence: TGCGCCAGCAGCTTGGAGTCTAGCATGGAGACCCAGTACTTC. Translated: CASSLESSMETQYF. The gene calls are TRBV5-1 and TRBJ2-5, with D perhaps matching TRBD2 (5 bases). The CDR3 runs 14 residues. With 0 bases removed from V and 5 bases from J, the gap between germline ends came to 11 bases. Germline CDR1 SGHRS, CDR2 YFSETQ.

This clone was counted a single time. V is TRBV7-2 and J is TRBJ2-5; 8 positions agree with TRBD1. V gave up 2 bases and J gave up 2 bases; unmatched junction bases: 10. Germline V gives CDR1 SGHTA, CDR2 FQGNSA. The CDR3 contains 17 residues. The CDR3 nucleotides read TGTGCCAGCAGCTTACGCATTGGGACAGGTTGGCAAGAGACCCAGTACTTC. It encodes CASSLRIGTGWQETQYF.

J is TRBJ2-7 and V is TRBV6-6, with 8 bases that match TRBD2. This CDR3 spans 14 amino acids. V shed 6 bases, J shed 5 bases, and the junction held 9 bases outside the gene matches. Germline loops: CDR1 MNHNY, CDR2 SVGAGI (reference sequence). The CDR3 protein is CASRIRGGVNEQYF. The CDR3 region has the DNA TGTGCCAGCAGAATTCGGGGGGGCGTCAACGAGCAGTACTTC.

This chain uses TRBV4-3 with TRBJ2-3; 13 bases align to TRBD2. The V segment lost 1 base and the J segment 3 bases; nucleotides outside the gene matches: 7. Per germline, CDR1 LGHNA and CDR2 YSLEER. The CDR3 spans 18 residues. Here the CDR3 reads CASSQGTSGRRGTDTQYF. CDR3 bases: TGCGCCAGCAGCCAAGGGACTAGCGGGAGAAGAGGAACAGATACGCAGTATTTT.